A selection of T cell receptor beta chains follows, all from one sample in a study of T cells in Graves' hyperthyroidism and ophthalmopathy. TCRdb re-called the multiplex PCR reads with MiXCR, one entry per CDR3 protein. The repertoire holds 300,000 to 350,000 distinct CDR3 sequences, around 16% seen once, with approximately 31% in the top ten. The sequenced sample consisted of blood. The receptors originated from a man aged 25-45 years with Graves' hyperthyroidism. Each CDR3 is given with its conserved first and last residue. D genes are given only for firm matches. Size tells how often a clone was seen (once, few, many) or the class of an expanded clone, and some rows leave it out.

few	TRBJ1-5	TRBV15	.	CATSGLRRGGNQPQHF	TGTGCCACCAGCGGGCTGAGGCGGGGGGGCAATCAGCCCCAGCATTTT
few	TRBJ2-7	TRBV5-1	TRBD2	CASSYRPGTSGIYEQYF	TGCGCCAGCAGCTACCGGCCCGGGACTAGCGGAATCTACGAGCAGTACTTC
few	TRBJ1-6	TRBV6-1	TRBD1	CASSAPGQYDSPLHF	TGTGCCAGCAGTGCCCCGGGACAGTATGATTCACCCCTCCACTTT
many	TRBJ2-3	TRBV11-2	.	CASSLDLSSGDTDTQYF	TGTGCCAGCAGCTTAGATCTGAGTAGCGGAGACACAGATACGCAGTATTTT
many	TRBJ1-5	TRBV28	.	CASSLFNVNQPQHF	TGTGCCAGCAGTTTATTCAACGTGAATCAGCCCCAGCATTTT
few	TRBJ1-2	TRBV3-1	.	CASSQKPGRSSYGYTF	TGTGCCAGCAGCCAAAAGCCGGGACGGTCTAGCTATGGCTACACCTTC
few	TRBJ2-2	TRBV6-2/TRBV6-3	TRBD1	CASSARQGWTGELFF	TGTGCCAGCAGTGCGAGACAGGGGTGGACCGGGGAGCTGTTTTTT
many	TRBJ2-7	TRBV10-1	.	CARAVDPTYEQYF	TGCGCCAGGGCGGTGGACCCTACCTACGAGCAGTACTTC
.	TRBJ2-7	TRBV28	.	CASRGLDAYEQYF	TGTGCCAGCAGGGGGCTGGACGCCTACGAGCAGTACTTC
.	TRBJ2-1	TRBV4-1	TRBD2	CASSQPLAGKNNEQFF	TGCGCCAGCAGCCAACCCCTAGCGGGTAAGAACAATGAGCAGTTCTTC
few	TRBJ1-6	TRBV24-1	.	CATSDLGVHYNSPLHF	TGTGCCACCAGTGATTTGGGGGTTCACTATAATTCACCCCTCCACTTT
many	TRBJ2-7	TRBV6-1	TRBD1	CASWPGGGYEQYF	TGTGCCAGTTGGCCAGGGGGTGGCTACGAGCAGTACTTC
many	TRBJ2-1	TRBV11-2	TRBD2	CASSARLAGGYNEQFF	TGTGCCAGCAGCGCACGACTAGCGGGAGGATACAATGAGCAGTTCTTC
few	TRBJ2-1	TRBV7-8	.	CASSAARGAYNEQFF	TGTGCCAGCAGCGCTGCCCGGGGAGCCTACAATGAGCAGTTCTTC
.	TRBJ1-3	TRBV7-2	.	CASSLWDSGNTIYF	TGTGCCAGCAGCCTTTGGGACTCTGGAAACACCATATATTTT
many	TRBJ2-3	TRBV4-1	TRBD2	CASSQGPGLAADTQYF	TGCGCCAGCAGCCAAGGTCCGGGACTAGCGGCAGATACGCAGTATTTT
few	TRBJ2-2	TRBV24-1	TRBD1	CATSDNRGLAGELFF	TGTGCCACCAGTGACAACAGGGGGCTGGCCGGGGAGCTGTTTTTT
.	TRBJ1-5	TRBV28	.	CAIPGTFNSNQPQHF	TGTGCCATCCCGGGAACCTTTAATAGCAATCAGCCCCAGCATTTT
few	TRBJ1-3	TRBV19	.	CATRTPDILGGNTIYF	TGTGCCACCCGGACCCCCGACATCCTGGGTGGAAACACCATATATTTT
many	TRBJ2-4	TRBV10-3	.	CAISEIGGNIQYF	TGTGCCATCAGTGAGATTGGGGGGAACATTCAGTACTTC
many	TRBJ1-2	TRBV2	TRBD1	CASAWDSGRYGYTF	TGTGCCAGCGCCTGGGACAGCGGGCGTTATGGCTACACCTTC
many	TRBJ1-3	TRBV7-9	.	CASGRSGNTIYF	TGTGCCAGCGGTCGCTCTGGAAACACCATATATTTT
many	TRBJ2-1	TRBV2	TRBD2	CASSEDSRGSFYNEQFF	TGTGCCAGCAGTGAAGATTCGCGCGGGAGTTTCTACAATGAGCAGTTCTTC
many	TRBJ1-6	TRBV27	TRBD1	CASRTGQAGSPLHF	TGTGCCAGCAGGACGGGACAGGCAGGATCACCCCTCCACTTT
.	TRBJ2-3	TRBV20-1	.	CSAFYLTAGSDTQYF	TGCAGTGCTTTTTATCTAACGGCCGGGTCAGATACGCAGTATTTT
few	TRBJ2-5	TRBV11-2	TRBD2	CASSLPGTSGETQYF	TGTGCCAGCAGCTTACCCGGGACTAGCGGAGAGACCCAGTACTTC
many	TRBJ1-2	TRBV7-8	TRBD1	CASSLAFRDREDGYTF	TGTGCCAGCAGCTTAGCATTTCGGGACAGGGAGGACGGCTACACCTTC
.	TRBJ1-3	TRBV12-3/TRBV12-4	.	CASSLVGGYSGNTIYF	TGTGCCAGCAGTTTAGTGGGGGGGTACTCTGGAAACACCATATATTTT
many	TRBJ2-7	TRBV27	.	CASSGSWDYEQYF	TGTGCCAGCAGTGGGTCGTGGGACTACGAGCAGTACTTC
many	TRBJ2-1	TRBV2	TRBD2	CASTAGSGSGQFF	TGTGCCAGCACCGCGGGGAGCGGGAGCGGGCAGTTCTTC
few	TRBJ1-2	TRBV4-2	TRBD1	CASSQVGRGDYGYTF	TGTGCCAGCAGCCAAGTGGGCAGGGGGGACTATGGCTACACCTTC
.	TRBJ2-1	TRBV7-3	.	CASSPRRIDSSYNEQFF	TGTGCCAGCAGCCCAAGGCGGATTGACAGCTCCTACAATGAGCAGTTCTTC
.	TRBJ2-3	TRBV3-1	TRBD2	CASSPTSGRDLGTQYF	TGTGCCAGCAGCCCAACTAGCGGGAGGGACCTCGGTACGCAGTATTTT
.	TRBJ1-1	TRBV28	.	CASSLGTTEAFF	TGTGCCAGCAGTTTAGGAACCACTGAAGCTTTCTTT
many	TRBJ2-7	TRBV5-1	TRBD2	CASSPGLAGTSYEQYF	TGCGCCAGCAGCCCGGGACTAGCGGGAACATCGTACGAGCAGTACTTC
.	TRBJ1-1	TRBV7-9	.	CASSELETPMNTEAFF	TGTGCCAGCAGTGAATTGGAAACGCCGATGAACACTGAAGCTTTCTTT
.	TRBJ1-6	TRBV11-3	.	CASSLGAETYNSPLHF	TGTGCCAGCAGCTTAGGGGCGGAAACCTATAATTCACCCCTCCACTTT
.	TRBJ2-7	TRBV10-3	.	CAIRTDTYEQYF	TGTGCCATCAGGACGGACACCTACGAGCAGTACTTC
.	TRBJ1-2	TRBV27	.	CASSPSMGYGYTF	TGTGCCAGCAGTCCCAGCATGGGATATGGCTACACCTTC